Listed below are T cell receptor beta chains from one sample, sequenced in a study of T-cell memory formation after mild COVID-19. In TCRdb, the 5' RACE reads were re-called with MiXCR into one record per CDR3 protein. The sample contains about 320,000 distinct CDR3 sequences, roughly 13% of which appear only once. Sequencing was carried out using PBMCs or a T cell subset sorted from them (not recorded which). The receptor source for this set is a man between 18 and 35 years old who had mild COVID-19 (a few samples of this study predate the infection). Cell type and time point are not known. Both conserved end residues are part of each CDR3. Fields, in order: V gene, J gene, CDR3 protein.

TRBV7-2,TRBJ2-4,CASSPGFVNIQYF
TRBV6-6,TRBJ2-1,CASSYGASEVYNEQFF
TRBV20-1,TRBJ1-1,CSAKGAGKPAEAFF
TRBV21-1,TRBJ1-2,CASSKEHPVYGYTF
TRBV20-1,TRBJ1-1,CSASGGQGPTEAFF
TRBV7-2,TRBJ2-1,CASRAGPYNEQFF
TRBV6-6,TRBJ2-1,CASSKLSGASYNEQFF
TRBV20-1,TRBJ2-5,CSARAGGPQGTQYF
TRBV4-1,TRBJ1-2,CASSRPDRANYGYTF
TRBV6-6,TRBJ1-2,CASSYDRGGYTF
TRBV7-2,TRBJ2-5,CASRIPYQETQYF
TRBV27,TRBJ1-5,CASSTDRDNQPQHF
TRBV7-2,TRBJ2-1,CASSLAGSGGAPEQFF
TRBV6-5,TRBJ2-7,CASSSLFRYRGSYEQYF
TRBV5-1,TRBJ2-2,CASSFDRPNTGELFF
TRBV6-5,TRBJ1-5,CASSSRGQPQHF
TRBV7-7,TRBJ2-3,CASSRGGAHTDTQYF
TRBV6-5,TRBJ1-1,CASSKGQNTEAFF
TRBV5-5,TRBJ2-3,CASNALPRDTSMAGTQYF
TRBV20-1,TRBJ2-1,CSAEDRDSYNEQFF
TRBV9,TRBJ2-5,CASSSGTESQETQYF
TRBV7-3,TRBJ2-1,CASSRGGSSYNEQFF
TRBV5-1,TRBJ1-1,CASTSGTGNTEAFF
TRBV9,TRBJ2-7,CASSPLGQASYEQYF
TRBV9,TRBJ1-1,CASSVDLNTEAFF
TRBV28,TRBJ2-2,CASNLAGGPNTGELFF
TRBV11-2,TRBJ2-2,CASSLNGKGLTGAAGELFF
TRBV7-3,TRBJ2-7,CASSLSRAQGYEQYF
TRBV12-3/TRBV12-4,TRBJ1-2,CASRGQGVYGYTF
TRBV7-2,TRBJ2-1,CASSLVGDGSYYYNEQFF
TRBV7-9,TRBJ1-1,CASSSSGSTEAFF
TRBV29-1,TRBJ2-6,CSGTVSGANVLTF
TRBV6-6,TRBJ2-3,CASGPSGGSSTDTQYF
TRBV6-6,TRBJ1-5,CASSTSGFQPQHF
TRBV6-5,TRBJ2-3,CASSYSTWGNTDTQYF
TRBV20-1,TRBJ2-3,CSAARGGTDTQYF
TRBV6-4,TRBJ1-6,CASSASTGMGSPLHF
TRBV24-1,TRBJ2-3,CATSDSGGAGDTQYF
TRBV7-2,TRBJ2-5,CASSFQGGTETQYF
TRBV12-3/TRBV12-4,TRBJ2-2,CASGRRTSSGELFF
TRBV2,TRBJ1-1,CASRGRGNTEAFF
TRBV12-3/TRBV12-4,TRBJ2-1,CASNSGGPYEQFF
TRBV20-1,TRBJ2-3,CSADDMDRTDTQYF
TRBV5-4,TRBJ2-3,CASSFTSGDTDTQYF
TRBV7-2,TRBJ2-1,CASARQGRGNEQFF
TRBV7-9,TRBJ2-7,CASSSTRTGMEQYF